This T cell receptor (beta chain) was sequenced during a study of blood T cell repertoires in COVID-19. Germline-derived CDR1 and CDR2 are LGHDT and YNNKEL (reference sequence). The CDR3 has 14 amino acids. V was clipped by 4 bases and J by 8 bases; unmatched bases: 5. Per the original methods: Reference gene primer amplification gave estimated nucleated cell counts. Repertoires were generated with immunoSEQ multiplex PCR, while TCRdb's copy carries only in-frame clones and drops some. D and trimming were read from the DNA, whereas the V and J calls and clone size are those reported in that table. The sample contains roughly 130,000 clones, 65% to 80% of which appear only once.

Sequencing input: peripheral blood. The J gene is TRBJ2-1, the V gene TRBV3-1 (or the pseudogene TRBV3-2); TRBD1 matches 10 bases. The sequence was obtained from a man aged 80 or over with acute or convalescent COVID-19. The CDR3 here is CASSRQGAPDEQFF. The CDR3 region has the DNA TGTGCCAGCAGCCGACAGGGGGCGCCCGATGAGCAGTTCTTC.